This T cell receptor beta chain was documented in a study of T cells in Graves' hyperthyroidism and ophthalmopathy. Ten or more counts support this clonotype. Its antigen remains unknown. TCR beta CDR3 regions were amplified from RNA transcripts. An initial round of RT-PCR targeting the TCR CDR3 relied on the HTBI primer set. In TCRdb, the multiplex PCR reads were re-called with MiXCR into one record per CDR3 protein. The sample lists about 360,000 distinct CDR3 sequences; 20% to 30% were seen once. Study-wide results and limits: Ophthalmopathy stood apart from stable hyperthyroidism in a 13 V-J model.

Pregnant or lactating patients were excluded, as were those with uncontrolled infection or other autoimmune disease. Clinical symptoms, serum thyroxine and TRAb, thyroid ultrasound and orbital computed tomography were used for the diagnoses. The PBMCs had their origin in around 9.1 ml of fresh peripheral blood. CDR1 and CDR2 (germline): MDHEN, SYDVKM. V shed 5 bases and J shed 6 bases, with 10 bases lying between them. The CDR3 covers 12 residues. Source material: blood. The source of this sequence is a man in his fifties or sixties with Graves' hyperthyroidism. The V gene is TRBV28, the J gene TRBJ1-1, with D uncertain. Written as DNA, the CDR3 is TGTGCCAGCAGTCCCCCGATCCCTGAAGCTTTCTTT. It specifies CASSPPIPEAFF. The full variable domain, in which reference TRBV28 and TRBJ1-1 provide the parts outside the CDR3, is DVKVTQSSRYLVKRTGEKVFLECVQDMDHENMFWYRQDPGLGLRLIYFSYDVKMKEKGDIPEGYSVSREKKERFSLILESASTNQTSMYLCASSPPIPEAFFGQGTRLTVV.